This T cell receptor (beta chain) was sequenced during a study of OX40 agonist ivuxolimab in advanced cancers. Trimming pared 5 bases from V and 2 bases from J, leaving 12 bases between. The CDR3 runs 13 residues. From germline, CDR1 is GTSNPN and CDR2 SVGIG (reference sequence). Using immunoSEQ multiplex PCR, the repertoire was profiled, and TCRdb retains in-frame clones only, with some absent. This sample has around 34,000 clones, with roughly 79% found just once. This sequence was found in an adult with an advanced solid tumor such as melanoma, head and neck, liver or kidney cancer. Here the sequenced sample was CD4+ or CD8+ T cells sorted from blood, taken in a trial of the OX40 agonist ivuxolimab. The chain carries TRBV30 and TRBJ1-2; D call uncertain. The CDR3 coding sequence is TGTGCCTGGCGGACCGATGAGAACTATGGCTACACCTTC. Translating gives CAWRTDENYGYTF.